This TCR beta chain is drawn from a study of CD8 T cells in Susac syndrome. This CDR3 is built from 17 residues. Germline V lookup: CDR1 DFQATT, CDR2 SNEGSKA (reference sequence). J was trimmed by 5 bases and V by 5 bases; bases with no gene match: 16. Negative isolation yielded CD4+ and CD8+ T cells, and FACS enriched TEMRA cells. When the RNA was reverse transcribed, random hexamers were used with an input of roughly 0.45 to 1 ug. TCRdb analysed the immunoSEQ multiplex PCR reads with MiXCR anew, one entry per CDR3 protein. Found here are approximately 170,000 distinct CDR3 sequences, around 92% of them singletons; the top ten hold more than 0.07%. This clonotype was picked up one time.

The V call is TRBV20-1, the J call TRBJ1-4, with TRBD1 identical over 8 bases. The sequence was collected from a human donor in good health. The sequencing sample was made of CD4+ T cells from PBMCs. Here the CDR3 DNA reads TGCAGTGCTCCGTCAGGGGGCCCCCCTTTTTTGAATGAAAAACTGTTTTTT. The encoded protein is CSAPSGGPPFLNEKLFF.